This TCR beta chain was recovered during a study of cytomegalovirus exposure and HLA in healthy donors. V was trimmed by 1 base and J by 8 bases, leaving 11 bases between them. This CDR3 comprises 14 residues. Germline V gene data show CDR1 as SGHVS and CDR2 as FQNEAQ. Study-level findings and limits: Several of the most significant clusters appeared, in a later analysis, to be linked to common viral pathogens.

Details on this clone: No antigen is known for it. This CDR3 is also generated by other DNA sequences in the sample.

It was with 60 Vbeta and 13 Jbeta primers that the PCR ran. Assay used: immunoSEQ multiplex PCR; TCRdb lists only in-frame clones, some missing. This sample has some 190,000 clones, with around 83% found just once. Specimen: PBMCs. The sequence came from a woman between 35 and 50 years old in good health and CMV-seronegative. V and J are TRBV7-8 and TRBJ1-4; D perhaps matches TRBD1 (6 bases). CDR3 in DNA: TGTGCCAGCAGCTTAGACAGGGTGGGCGAAAAACTGTTTTTT. Protein: CASSLDRVGEKLFF.